The present T cell receptor (beta chain) was sequenced within a study of shared clonotypes between healthy human individuals. This CDR3 is built from 16 residues. The ends lost 2 bases at V and 1 base at J; junction bases unmatched: 7. Germline V gene lookup returns CDR1 MNHNS and CDR2 SASEGT. TCRdb's copy holds only in-frame clones and misses some; the assay was immunoSEQ multiplex PCR. The sample includes roughly 2,000,000 clones, approximately 94% of them seen just once. In the naive CD8 group, cells lacked CD45RO and were positively selected for CCR7, so terminally differentiated effector memory CD45RA+ cells were left out.

Source material: naive CD8+ T cells sorted from blood. V is TRBV6-1 and J is TRBJ2-7; TRBD1 matches at 8 bases. This sequence was found in a man between 18 and 35 years old in good health. The CDR3, as DNA: TGTGCCAGCAGTGAATCGCGGACAGGGTGGTCCTACGAGCAGTACTTC. Translating it yields CASSESRTGWSYEQYF.